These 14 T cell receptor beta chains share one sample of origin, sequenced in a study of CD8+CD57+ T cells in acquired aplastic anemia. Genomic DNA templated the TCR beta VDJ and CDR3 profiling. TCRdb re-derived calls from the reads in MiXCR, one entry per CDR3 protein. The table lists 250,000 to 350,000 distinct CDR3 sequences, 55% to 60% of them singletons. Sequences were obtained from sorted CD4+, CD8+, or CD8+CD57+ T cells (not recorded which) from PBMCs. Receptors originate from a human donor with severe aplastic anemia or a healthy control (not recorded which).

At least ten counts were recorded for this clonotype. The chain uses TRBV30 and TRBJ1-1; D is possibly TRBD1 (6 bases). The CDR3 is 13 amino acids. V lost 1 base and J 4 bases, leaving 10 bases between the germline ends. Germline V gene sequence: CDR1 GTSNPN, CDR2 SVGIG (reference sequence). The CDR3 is CAWSAGVITEAFF. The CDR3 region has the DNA TGTGCCTGGAGTGCAGGGGTTATCACTGAAGCTTTCTTT.

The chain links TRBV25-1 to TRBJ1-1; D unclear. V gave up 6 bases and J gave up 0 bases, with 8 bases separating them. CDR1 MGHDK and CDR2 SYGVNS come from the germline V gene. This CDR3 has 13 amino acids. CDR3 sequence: CASSRHLNTEAFF. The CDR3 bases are TGTGCCAGCAGCAGACACCTGAACACTGAAGCTTTCTTT.

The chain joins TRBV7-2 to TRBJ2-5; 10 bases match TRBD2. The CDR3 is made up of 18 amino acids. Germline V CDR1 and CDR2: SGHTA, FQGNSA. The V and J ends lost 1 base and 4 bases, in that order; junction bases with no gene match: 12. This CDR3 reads CASSLGRRLAGLRETQYF. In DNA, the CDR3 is TGTGCCAGCAGCTTAGGTCGTCGACTAGCGGGCCTCAGAGAGACCCAGTACTTC.

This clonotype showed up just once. The CDR3 DNA reads TGTGCCAGCAGTGACCAGGGGGGCTCCTACAATGAGCAGTTCTTC. Protein product: CASSDQGGSYNEQFF. V and J are TRBV6-4 and TRBJ2-1; D might be TRBD1 (7 bases). The germline CDR1 and CDR2 sequences are MRHNA and SNTAGT. V was shortened by 2 bases and J by 0 bases, with 8 bases between the two germline ends. CDR3 length equals 15 residues.

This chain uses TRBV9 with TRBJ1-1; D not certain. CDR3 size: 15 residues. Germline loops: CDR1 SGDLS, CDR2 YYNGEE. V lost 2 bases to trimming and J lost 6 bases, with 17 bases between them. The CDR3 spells CASSVEDGPTAEAFF. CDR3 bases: TGTGCCAGCAGCGTCGAGGACGGACCGACGGCTGAAGCTTTCTTT.

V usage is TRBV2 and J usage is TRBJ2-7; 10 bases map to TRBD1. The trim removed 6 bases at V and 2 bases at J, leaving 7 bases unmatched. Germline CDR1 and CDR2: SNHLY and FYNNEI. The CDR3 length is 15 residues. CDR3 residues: CASRDTGTGAYEQYF. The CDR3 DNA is TGTGCCAGCAGAGATACCGGGACAGGGGCCTACGAGCAGTACTTC.

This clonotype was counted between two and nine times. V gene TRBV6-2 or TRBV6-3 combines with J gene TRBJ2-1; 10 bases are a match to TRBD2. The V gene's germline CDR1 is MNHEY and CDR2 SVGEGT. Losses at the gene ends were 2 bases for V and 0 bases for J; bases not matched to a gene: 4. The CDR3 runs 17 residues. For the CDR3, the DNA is TGTGCCAGCAGTTACACTAGCGGGGCCCTCTCCTACAATGAGCAGTTCTTC. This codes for CASSYTSGALSYNEQFF.

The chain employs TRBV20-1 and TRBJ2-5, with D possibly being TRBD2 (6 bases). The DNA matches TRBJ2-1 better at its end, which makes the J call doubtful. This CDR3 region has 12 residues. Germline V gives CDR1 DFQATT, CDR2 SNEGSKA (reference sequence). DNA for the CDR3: TGCAGTGCTTACCTCGGGGGAGGTGAGCAGTTCTTC. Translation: CSAYLGGGEQFF.

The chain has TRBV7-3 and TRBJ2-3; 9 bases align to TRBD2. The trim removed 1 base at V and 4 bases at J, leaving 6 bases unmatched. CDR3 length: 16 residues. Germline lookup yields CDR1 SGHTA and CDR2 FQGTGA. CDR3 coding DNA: TGTGCCAGCAGCTTAAGGCGGGGGGGCCGGTCAGATACGCAGTATTTT. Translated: CASSLRRGGRSDTQYF.

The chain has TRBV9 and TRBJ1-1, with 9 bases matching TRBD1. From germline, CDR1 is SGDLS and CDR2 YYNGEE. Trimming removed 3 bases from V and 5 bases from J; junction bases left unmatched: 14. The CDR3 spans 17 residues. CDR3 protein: CASSASGGTGWRTEAFF. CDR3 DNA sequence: TGTGCCAGCAGCGCCTCAGGCGGGACAGGGTGGAGAACTGAAGCTTTCTTT.

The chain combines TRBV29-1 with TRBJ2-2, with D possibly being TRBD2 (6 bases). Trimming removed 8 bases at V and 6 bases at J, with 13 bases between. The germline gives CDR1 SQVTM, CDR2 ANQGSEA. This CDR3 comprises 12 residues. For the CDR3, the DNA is TGCAGCCTCGTGGGGGAGGCCGGGGAGCTGTTTTTT. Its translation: CSLVGEAGELFF.

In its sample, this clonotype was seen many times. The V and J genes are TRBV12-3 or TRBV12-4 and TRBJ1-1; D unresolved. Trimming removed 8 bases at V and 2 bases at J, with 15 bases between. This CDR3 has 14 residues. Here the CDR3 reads CASLIWTANTEAFF. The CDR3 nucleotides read TGTGCCAGCTTGATTTGGACGGCTAACACTGAAGCTTTCTTT.

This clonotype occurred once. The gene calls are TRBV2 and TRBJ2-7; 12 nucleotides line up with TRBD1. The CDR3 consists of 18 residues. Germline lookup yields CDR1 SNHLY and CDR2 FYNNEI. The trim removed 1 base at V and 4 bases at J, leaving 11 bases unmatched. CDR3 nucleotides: TGTGCCAGCAGTGAAGGGATTTGGGGGACAGGGGGCTTTTACGAGCAGTACTTC. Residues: CASSEGIWGTGGFYEQYF.

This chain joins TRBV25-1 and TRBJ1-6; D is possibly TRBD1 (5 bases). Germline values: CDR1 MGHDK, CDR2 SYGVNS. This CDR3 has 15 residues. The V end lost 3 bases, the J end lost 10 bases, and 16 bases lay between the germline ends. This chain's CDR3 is CASSDNGGWDSPLHF. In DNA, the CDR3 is TGTGCCAGCAGTGATAATGGTGGGTGGGACTCACCCCTCCACTTT. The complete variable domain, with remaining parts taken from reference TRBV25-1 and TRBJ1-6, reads EADIYQTPRYLVIGTGKKITLECSQTMGHDKMYWYQQDPGMELHLIHYSYGVNSTEKGDLSSESTVSRIRTEHFPLTLESARPSHTSQYLCASSDNGGWDSPLHFGNGTRLTVT.